The source of this T cell receptor beta chain is a study of CD8 T cells in Susac syndrome. Overall study findings and caveats: In Susac syndrome, CD4+ T cell repertoires lacked any clonal expansion.

CDR1 is MGHDK, CDR2 SYGVNS, per germline. CDR3 size: 14 residues. Trimming removed 4 bases from V and 4 bases from J, with 14 bases in between. Regarding this clonotype: Its specificity is not known.

The authors reverse transcribed 0.5 to 1 ug RNA with random hexamers. From the immunoSEQ multiplex PCR reads, TCRdb called clonotypes with MiXCR, one entry per CDR3 protein. The data hold 150,000 to 160,000 distinct CDR3 sequences, with about 95% observed a single time. Sequencing of TCR beta was performed on blood CD8+ and CD4+ T cells. CD8+ and CD4+ T cells were negatively isolated; TEMRA cells were FACS-enriched. V and J are TRBV25-1 and TRBJ2-7; no clear D. This TCR came from a human donor with Susac syndrome. The sequencing sample was made of CD4+ T cells from PBMCs. CDR3 sequence: CASSGPGANYEQYF. In nucleotides, the CDR3 is TGTGCCAGCAGTGGCCCGGGCGCCAATTACGAGCAGTACTTC.